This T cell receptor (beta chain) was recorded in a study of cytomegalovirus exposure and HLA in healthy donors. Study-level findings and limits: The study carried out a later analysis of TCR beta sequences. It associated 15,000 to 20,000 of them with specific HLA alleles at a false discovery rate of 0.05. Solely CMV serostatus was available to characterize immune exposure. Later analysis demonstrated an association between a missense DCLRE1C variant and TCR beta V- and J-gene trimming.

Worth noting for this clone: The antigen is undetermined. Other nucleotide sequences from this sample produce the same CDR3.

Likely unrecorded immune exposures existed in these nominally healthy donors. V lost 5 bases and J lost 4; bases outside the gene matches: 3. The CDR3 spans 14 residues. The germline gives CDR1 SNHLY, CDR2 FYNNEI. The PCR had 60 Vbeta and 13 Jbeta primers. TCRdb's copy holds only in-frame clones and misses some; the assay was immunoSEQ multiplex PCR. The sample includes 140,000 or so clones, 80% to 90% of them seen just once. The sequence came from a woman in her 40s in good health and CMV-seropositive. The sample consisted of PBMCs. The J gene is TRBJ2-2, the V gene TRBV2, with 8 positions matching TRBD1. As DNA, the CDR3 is TGTGCCAGCAGTTCCGGGACAGGCACCGGGGAGCTGTTTTTT. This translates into CASSSGTGTGELFF. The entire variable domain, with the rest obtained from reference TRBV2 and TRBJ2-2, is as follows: EPEVTQTPSHQVTQMGQEVILRCVPISNHLYFYWYRQILGQKVEFLVSFYNNEISEKSEIFDDQFSVERPDGSNFTLKIRSTKLEDSAMYFCASSSGTGTGELFFGEGSRLTVL.